The 24 T cell receptor beta chains below were found in one sample sequenced in a study of human T cells and chemical hapten exposure. TCRdb ran MiXCR on the RACE reads and lists one entry per CDR3 protein. The data hold about 400,000 distinct CDR3 sequences, with roughly 6% observed a single time. As to time point: patch test 2, 6 weeks after DPC sensitization. Sample treatment: therapeutic diphenylcyclopropenone sensitization with weekly scalp DPC. The input for sequencing was whole blood, taken in connection with sensitization to the hapten diphenylcyclopropenone (DPC). The receptors stem from a woman younger than 35 with alopecia areata. Some clones in this sample may be carry-over from other donors' samples.

This clonotype was observed a handful of times. The chain joins TRBV5-8 to TRBJ2-1; TRBD1 or TRBD2 may be the D gene (6 bases each). Per germline, CDR1 SGHTS and CDR2 YDEGEE. Trimming took off 4 bases at V and 4 bases at J, with 15 bases between the two ends. The CDR3 is 15 residues long. CDR3 sequence: CASSRGLGGYNEQFF. CDR3 DNA sequence: TGTGCCAGCAGCCGAGGCCTAGGGGGGTACAATGAGCAGTTCTTC.

This clonotype has at least ten counts. The genes are TRBV6-2 or TRBV6-3 and TRBJ2-3; either TRBD1 or TRBD2 may fit D (5 bases each). Between the trimmed V and J ends, which lost 5 bases and 2 bases, there was a span of 11 bases. Looked up from germline, CDR1 is MNHEY and CDR2 is SVGEGT. The CDR3 consists of 14 residues. CDR3 amino acids: CASSGTEITDTQYF. The CDR3 bases are TGTGCCAGCAGTGGGACGGAGATCACAGATACGCAGTATTTT.

In its sample, this clonotype was seen a few times. V and J are TRBV6-1 and TRBJ2-5; TRBD1 is a possible D gene (6 bases). The V gene lost 5 bases and the J gene lost 2 bases, with 15 bases spanning the gap. This CDR3 is 15 amino acids long. Germline assignment: CDR1 MNHNS and CDR2 SASEGT. The CDR3 protein is CASSYPRDTQETQYF. The CDR3 DNA reads TGTGCCAGCAGTTATCCCCGGGACACTCAAGAGACCCAGTACTTC.

Ten or more counts support this clonotype. The genes are TRBV4-3 and TRBJ1-5; D is perhaps TRBD1 (5 bases). Looked up from germline, CDR1 is LGHNA and CDR2 is YSLEER. The CDR3 extends over 18 amino acids. Trimming removed 0 bases at V and 2 bases at J, with 17 bases between. The CDR3 sequence: CASSQELPGSGGNQPQHF. As DNA, the CDR3 is TGCGCCAGCAGCCAAGAACTCCCTGGATCGGGGGGCAATCAGCCCCAGCATTTT.

The chain joins TRBV7-2 to TRBJ2-1; 10 positions agree with TRBD2. Germline lookup yields CDR1 SGHTA and CDR2 FQGNSA. Trimming cost V 1 base and J 9 bases; bases outside gene matches: 9. The CDR3 covers 16 residues. CDR3 sequence reads: CASSLDRSSGGGEQFF. CDR3 coding DNA: TGTGCCAGCAGCTTAGACCGGTCTAGCGGGGGCGGTGAGCAGTTCTTC.

This clonotype was seen a few times. This chain connects TRBV29-1 to TRBJ2-3; 10 bases align to TRBD1. From germline, CDR1 is SQVTM and CDR2 ANQGSEA. The CDR3 is made up of 15 amino acids. With V trimmed by 5 bases and J by 5 bases, 10 bases remained unmatched. CDR3 coding DNA: TGCAGCGTTTACGATCGTGACAGGGGGCAAGATACGCAGTATTTT. Protein sequence: CSVYDRDRGQDTQYF.

V is TRBV4-2 and J is TRBJ2-5; 10 positions agree with TRBD2. This CDR3 region has 16 residues. Germline CDR1 is LGHNA and CDR2 is YNFKEQ. With 0 bases clipped from V and 5 bases from J, the junction kept 6 bases outside the gene matches. CDR3 sequence reads: CASSQDPTSGVETQYF. The CDR3 DNA follows: TGTGCCAGCAGCCAAGATCCTACTAGCGGGGTGGAGACCCAGTACTTC.

CDR3 sequence reads: CSASFSDTQYF. The CDR3 bases are TGCAGTGCTAGCTTCTCAGATACGCAGTATTTT. The chain carries TRBV20-1 and TRBJ2-3; no clear D gene. The CDR3 contains 11 residues. Germline V lookup: CDR1 DFQATT, CDR2 SNEGSKA (reference sequence). V lost 3 bases and J lost 4, with 5 bases in between.

This clonotype was found many times. This chain joins TRBV6-1 and TRBJ1-6; 7 bases map to TRBD1. CDR1 and CDR2 from the germline V gene are MNHNS and SASEGT. Trimming cost V 6 bases and J 6 bases; bases outside gene matches: 20. The CDR3 loop spans 19 amino acids. The CDR3, as DNA: TGTGCCAGCAGGCCCAAGGGACAGACTACGCCTCAAGCTAATTCACCCCTCCACTTT. It codes for CASRPKGQTTPQANSPLHF.

This chain's CDR3 is CSARSPPRLGSEQFF. The DNA for the CDR3 is TGCAGTGCTAGATCTCCACCCCGACTCGGAAGTGAGCAGTTCTTC. V and J are TRBV20-1 and TRBJ2-1; D unresolved. The germline V gene has CDR1 DFQATT and CDR2 SNEGSKA (reference sequence). The germline V and J ends were trimmed by 2 bases and 9 bases, with 20 bases remaining between them. This CDR3 has 15 amino acids.

This clonotype was detected only a few times. The rearrangement uses TRBV7-2 and TRBJ2-5, with 14 bases lining up with TRBD2. Germline V gene lookup returns CDR1 SGHTA and CDR2 FQGNSA. V shed 3 bases, J shed 7 bases, and the junction held 4 bases outside the gene matches. The CDR3 sequence is 15 residues long. The CDR3 protein is CASSLGLAGVVTQYF. The CDR3 region has the DNA TGTGCCAGCAGCTTGGGACTAGCGGGGGTGGTGACCCAGTACTTC.

This clonotype came up a few times. The rearrangement links TRBV5-4 to TRBJ2-7, with D maybe TRBD1 (6 bases). The germline gives CDR1 SGHNT, CDR2 YYREEE (reference sequence). The ends were cut back, 3 bases at V and 2 bases at J, with 15 bases in the middle. The CDR3 has 15 amino acids. This chain's CDR3 is CASSYAGTPTYEQYF. The CDR3 coding sequence is TGTGCCAGCAGCTATGCCGGGACACCTACCTACGAGCAGTACTTC.

This clonotype was seen repeatedly, ten times or more. The chain carries TRBV7-2 and TRBJ1-1, with 7 bases fitting TRBD1. Germline CDR1 reads SGHTA; CDR2 reads FQGNSA. The CDR3 has 14 amino acids. V lost 6 bases, J lost 4 bases, and 8 bases stayed unmatched. CDR3 sequence (DNA): TGTGCCAGCAGTTCTCACAGGGGACGCACTGAAGCTTTCTTT. Its protein product is CASSSHRGRTEAFF. Full variable domain (remainder filled in from reference TRBV7-2 and TRBJ1-1): GAGVSQSPSNKVTEKGKDVELRCDPISGHTALYWYRQSLGQGLEFLIYFQGNSAPDKSGLPSDRFSAERTGGSVSTLTIQRTQQEDSAVYLCASSSHRGRTEAFFGQGTRLTVV.

V usage is TRBV7-9 and J usage is TRBJ2-1, with D tentatively TRBD1 (6 bases). The ends were cut back, 5 bases at V and 6 bases at J, with 17 bases in the middle. Germline assignment: CDR1 SEHNR and CDR2 FQNEAQ (reference sequence). This CDR3 is 15 amino acids long. The CDR3 reads CASSAPHTGSNEQFF. CDR3 in DNA: TGTGCCAGCAGCGCCCCACACACAGGGAGCAATGAGCAGTTCTTC. The variable domain in full, with the rest retrieved from reference TRBV7-9 and TRBJ2-1, is DTGVSQNPRHKITKRGQNVTFRCDPISEHNRLYWYRQTLGQGPEFLTYFQNEAQLEKSRLLSDRFSAERPKGSFSTLEIQRTEQGDSAMYLCASSAPHTGSNEQFFGPGTRLTVL.

This chain links TRBV9 with TRBJ2-5; 16 nucleotides match TRBD2. V trimming: 3 bases; J trimming: 4 bases; junction bases outside the gene matches: 6. Germline V gene lookup returns CDR1 SGDLS and CDR2 YYNGEE. The CDR3 sequence is 17 residues long. CDR3 DNA sequence: TGTGCCAGCAGCGCTAGGGGACTAGCGGGGGGGCGAGAGACCCAGTACTTC. Protein sequence: CASSARGLAGGRETQYF.

This chain connects TRBV4-3 to TRBJ2-1; 9 bases align to TRBD1. CDR1 and CDR2 from the germline V gene are LGHNA and YSLEER. The CDR3 spans 18 residues. The trim removed 0 bases at V and 6 bases at J, leaving 12 bases unmatched. This chain's CDR3 is CASSQDFLGRTGVNEQFF. The CDR3 DNA follows: TGCGCCAGCAGCCAAGATTTTTTAGGCCGGACAGGGGTCAATGAGCAGTTCTTC.

The V call is TRBV18, the J call TRBJ1-5; D is ambiguous. The CDR3 spans 13 residues. V lost 4 bases and J 5 bases, leaving 9 bases between the germline ends. From germline, CDR1 is KGHSH and CDR2 LQKENI. The CDR3 DNA reads as TGTGCCAGCTCACACGGTCCCGATCAGCCCCAGCATTTT. It translates to CASSHGPDQPQHF.

This clonotype was seen a few times. This chain links TRBV5-6 with TRBJ2-1; tentatively, D is TRBD2 (5 bases). Germline V lookup: CDR1 SGHDT, CDR2 YYEEEE. CDR3 size: 14 residues. V was clipped by 0 bases and J by 13 bases, with 17 bases between them. The CDR3 DNA reads as TGTGCCAGCAGCTTGGCCGGACTCCAGGAGCCCCAGTTCTTC. It encodes CASSLAGLQEPQFF.

The chain links TRBV12-3 or TRBV12-4 to TRBJ1-2; 7 positions agree with TRBD1. The CDR3 totals 14 residues. Trimming cost V 4 bases and J 4 bases; bases outside gene matches: 6. The CDR3 is CASSSPGQRYGYTF. CDR3 sequence (DNA): TGTGCCAGCAGTTCCCCGGGACAGCGCTATGGCTACACCTTC.

This clonotype was seen only a few times. The J gene is TRBJ2-2, the V gene TRBV2; no firm D call. The V end lost 7 bases, the J end lost 3 bases, and 6 bases lay between the germline ends. Per the germline V gene, CDR1 is SNHLY and CDR2 is FYNNEI. CDR3 length equals 12 residues. The CDR3 spells CASTAYTGELFF. The CDR3 nucleotides are TGTGCCAGCACAGCTTACACCGGGGAGCTGTTTTTT.

In this sample, this clonotype turned up many times. The V and J genes are TRBV7-2 and TRBJ2-5; D is uncertain. Germline lookup yields CDR1 SGHTA and CDR2 FQGNSA. Trimming removed 5 bases at V and 2 bases at J, with 9 bases between. The CDR3 extends over 13 amino acids. The chain's CDR3 is CASSPYGQETQYF. The CDR3 bases are TGTGCCAGCAGCCCTTATGGGCAAGAGACCCAGTACTTC.

This clonotype came up a few times. This rearrangement joins TRBV5-1 to TRBJ1-4, with 8 bases that match TRBD1. Germline values: CDR1 SGHRS, CDR2 YFSETQ. The CDR3 is 17 residues long. V shed 4 bases, J shed 3 bases, and the junction held 11 bases outside the gene matches. CDR3: CASSQRAGGEANEKLFF. CDR3 DNA: TGCGCCAGCAGCCAGCGGGCAGGGGGCGAAGCTAATGAAAAACTGTTTTTT.

Ten or more counts support this clonotype. The chain links TRBV7-3 to TRBJ1-6; no clear D. Trimming removed 4 bases from V and 5 bases from J, with 12 bases in between. There are 15 residues in the CDR3. Per germline, CDR1 SGHTA and CDR2 FQGTGA. CDR3 in DNA: TGTGCCAGCAGCTCCCTAGGAGGGAATAATTCACCCCTCCACTTT. Its protein product is CASSSLGGNNSPLHF.

Only a few counts were recorded for this clonotype. The gene calls are TRBV15 and TRBJ2-6; TRBD1 matches at 8 bases. This CDR3 spans 19 amino acids. Germline lookup yields CDR1 LNHNV and CDR2 YYDKDF (reference sequence). V trimming: 1 base; J trimming: 0 bases; junction bases outside the gene matches: 8. The CDR3 region has the DNA TGTGCCACCAGCAGAGCAAGGGGACAGGCTTACTCTGGGGCCAACGTCCTGACTTTC. This sequence encodes CATSRARGQAYSGANVLTF.